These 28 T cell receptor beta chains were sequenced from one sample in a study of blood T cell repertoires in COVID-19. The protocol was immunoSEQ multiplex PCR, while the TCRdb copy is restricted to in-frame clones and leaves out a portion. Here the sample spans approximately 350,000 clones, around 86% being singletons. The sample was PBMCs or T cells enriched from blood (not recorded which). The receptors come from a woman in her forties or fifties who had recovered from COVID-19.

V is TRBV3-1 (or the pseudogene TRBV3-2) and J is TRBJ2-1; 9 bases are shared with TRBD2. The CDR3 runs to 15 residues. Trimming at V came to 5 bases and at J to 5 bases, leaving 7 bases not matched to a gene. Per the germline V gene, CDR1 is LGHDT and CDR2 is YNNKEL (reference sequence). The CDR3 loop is CASSSRERGDNEQFF. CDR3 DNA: TGTGCCAGCAGCTCCCGAGAGCGGGGGGACAATGAGCAGTTCTTC.

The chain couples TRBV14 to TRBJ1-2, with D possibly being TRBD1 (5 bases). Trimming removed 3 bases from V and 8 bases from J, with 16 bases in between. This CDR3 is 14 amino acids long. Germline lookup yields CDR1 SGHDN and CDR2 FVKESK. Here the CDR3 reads CASSQGQGFGGYTF. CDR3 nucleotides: TGTGCCAGCAGCCAGGGTCAGGGTTTCGGCGGCTACACCTTC.

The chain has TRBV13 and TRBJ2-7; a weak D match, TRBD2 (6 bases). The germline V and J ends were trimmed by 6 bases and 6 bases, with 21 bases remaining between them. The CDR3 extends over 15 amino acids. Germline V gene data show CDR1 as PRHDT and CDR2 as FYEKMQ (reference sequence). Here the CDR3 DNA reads TGTGCCAGCAGTAATGTGCGGGATGGGGCCCTCGAGCAGTACTTC. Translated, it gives CASSNVRDGALEQYF.

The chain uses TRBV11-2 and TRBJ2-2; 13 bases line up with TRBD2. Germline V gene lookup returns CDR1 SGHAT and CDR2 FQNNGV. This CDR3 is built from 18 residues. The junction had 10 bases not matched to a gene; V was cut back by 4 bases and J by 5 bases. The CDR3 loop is CASSSRIRTSGSTGELFF. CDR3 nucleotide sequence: TGTGCCAGCAGCTCCCGCATTAGGACTAGCGGGAGTACCGGGGAGCTGTTTTTT. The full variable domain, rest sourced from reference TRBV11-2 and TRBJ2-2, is EAGVAQSPRYKIIEKRQSVAFWCNPISGHATLYWYQQILGQGPKLLIQFQNNGVVDDSQLPKDRFSAERLKGVDSTLKIQPAKLEDSAVYLCASSSRIRTSGSTGELFFGEGSRLTVL.

CDR3 coding DNA: TGTGCCACCAGCAAGATCGGGACTCCGGTCTTCGATTTTGAGCAGTTCTTC. Its translation: CATSKIGTPVFDFEQFF. The rearrangement links TRBV15 to TRBJ2-1; weak D call: TRBD2 (6 bases). The ends were cut back, 4 bases at V and 9 bases at J, with 25 bases in the middle. This CDR3 has 17 residues. Germline loops: CDR1 LNHNV, CDR2 YYDKDF (reference sequence).

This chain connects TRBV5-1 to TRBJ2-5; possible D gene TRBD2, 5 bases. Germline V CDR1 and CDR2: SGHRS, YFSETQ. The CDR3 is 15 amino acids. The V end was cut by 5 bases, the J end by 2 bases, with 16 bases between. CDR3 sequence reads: CASRVLVRGQETQYF. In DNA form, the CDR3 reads TGCGCCAGCAGAGTATTAGTACGGGGTCAAGAGACCCAGTACTTC.

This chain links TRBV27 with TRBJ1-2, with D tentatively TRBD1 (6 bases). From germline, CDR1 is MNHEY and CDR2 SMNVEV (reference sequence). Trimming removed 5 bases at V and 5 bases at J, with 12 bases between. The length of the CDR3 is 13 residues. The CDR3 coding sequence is TGTGCCAGCAGTACGACAGGCCAATATGGCTACACCTTC. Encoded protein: CASSTTGQYGYTF.

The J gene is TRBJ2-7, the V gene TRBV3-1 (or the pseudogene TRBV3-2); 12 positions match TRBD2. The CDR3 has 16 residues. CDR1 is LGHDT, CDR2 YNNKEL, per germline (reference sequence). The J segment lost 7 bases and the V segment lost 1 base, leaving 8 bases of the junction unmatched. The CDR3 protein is CASSQATSGGWFEQYF. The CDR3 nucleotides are TGTGCCAGCAGCCAAGCGACTAGCGGGGGTTGGTTTGAGCAGTACTTC.

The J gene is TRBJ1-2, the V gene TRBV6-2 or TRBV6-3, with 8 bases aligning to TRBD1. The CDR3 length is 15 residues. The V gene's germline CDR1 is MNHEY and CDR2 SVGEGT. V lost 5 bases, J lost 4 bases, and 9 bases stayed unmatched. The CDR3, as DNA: TGTGCCAGCAGTCGGGACAGGAGAGGGGCCTATGGCTACACCTTC. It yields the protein CASSRDRRGAYGYTF.

This chain's CDR3 is CAWSVWGGEKVTEAFF. The CDR3 DNA follows: TGTGCCTGGAGTGTTTGGGGGGGGGAGAAGGTCACTGAAGCTTTCTTT. The rearrangement links TRBV30 to TRBJ1-1; a possible D gene is TRBD1 (5 bases). The V and J ends lost 0 bases and 4 bases respectively, with 18 bases between them. The length of the CDR3 is 16 residues. The germline V gene has CDR1 GTSNPN and CDR2 SVGIG (reference sequence).

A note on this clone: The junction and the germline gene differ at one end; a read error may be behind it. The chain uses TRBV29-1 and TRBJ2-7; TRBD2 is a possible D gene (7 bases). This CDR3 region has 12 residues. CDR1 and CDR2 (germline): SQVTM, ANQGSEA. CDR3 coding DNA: TGCAGCGTAGAAGGGGGGGTCTACGAGCAGTACTTC. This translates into CSVEGGVYEQYF.

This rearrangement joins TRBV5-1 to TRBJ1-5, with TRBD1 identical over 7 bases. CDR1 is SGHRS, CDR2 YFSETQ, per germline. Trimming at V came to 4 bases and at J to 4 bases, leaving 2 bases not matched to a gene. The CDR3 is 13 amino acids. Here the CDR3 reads CASSRDRNQPQHF. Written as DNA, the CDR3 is TGCGCCAGCAGCCGGGACAGAAATCAGCCCCAGCATTTT.

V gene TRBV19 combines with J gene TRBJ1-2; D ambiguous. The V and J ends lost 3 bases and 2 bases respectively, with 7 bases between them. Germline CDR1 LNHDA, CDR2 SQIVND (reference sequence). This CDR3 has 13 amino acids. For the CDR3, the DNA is TGTGCCAGTAGTATCGAGAGAAACTATGGCTACACCTTC. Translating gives CASSIERNYGYTF.

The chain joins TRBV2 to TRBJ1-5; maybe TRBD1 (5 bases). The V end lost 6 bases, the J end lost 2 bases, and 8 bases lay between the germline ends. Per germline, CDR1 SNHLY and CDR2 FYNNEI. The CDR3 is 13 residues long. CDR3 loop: CASRKGGNQPQHF. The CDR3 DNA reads TGTGCCAGCAGGAAAGGGGGCAATCAGCCCCAGCATTTT.

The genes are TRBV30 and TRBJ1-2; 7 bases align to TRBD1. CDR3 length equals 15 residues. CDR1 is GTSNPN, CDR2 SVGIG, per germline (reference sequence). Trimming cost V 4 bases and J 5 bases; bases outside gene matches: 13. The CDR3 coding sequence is TGTGCCTGGACCGCAGTCACAGGGGCTTGGTATGGCTACACCTTC. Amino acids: CAWTAVTGAWYGYTF.

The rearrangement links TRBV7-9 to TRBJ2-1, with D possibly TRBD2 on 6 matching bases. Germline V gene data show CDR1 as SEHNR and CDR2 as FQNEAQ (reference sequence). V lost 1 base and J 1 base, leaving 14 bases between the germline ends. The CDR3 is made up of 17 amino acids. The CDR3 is CASSLGMGGTSYNEQFF. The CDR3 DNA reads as TGTGCCAGCAGCTTAGGGATGGGTGGGACTTCCTACAATGAGCAGTTCTTC.

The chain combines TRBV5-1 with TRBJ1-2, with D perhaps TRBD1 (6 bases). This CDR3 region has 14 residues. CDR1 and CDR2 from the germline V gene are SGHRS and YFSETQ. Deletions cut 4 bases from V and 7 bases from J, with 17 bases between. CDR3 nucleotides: TGCGCCAGCAGCCAGACAGGCCTTTTGGGTGGCTACACCTTC. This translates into CASSQTGLLGGYTF.

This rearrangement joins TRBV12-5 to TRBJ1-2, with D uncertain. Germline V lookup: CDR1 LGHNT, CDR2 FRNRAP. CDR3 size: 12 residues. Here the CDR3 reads CAPSGNRYGYTF. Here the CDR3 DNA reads TGTGCCCCGTCCGGGAATAGGTATGGCTACACCTTC.

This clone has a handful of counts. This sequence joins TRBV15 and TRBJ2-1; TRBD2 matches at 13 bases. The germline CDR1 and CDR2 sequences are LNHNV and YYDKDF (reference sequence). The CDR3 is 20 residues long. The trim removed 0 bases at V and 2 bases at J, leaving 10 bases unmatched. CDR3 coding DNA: TGTGCCACCAGCAGAGATTCCGGGACTAGCGGGATTACCCCCTACAATGAGCAGTTCTTC. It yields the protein CATSRDSGTSGITPYNEQFF.

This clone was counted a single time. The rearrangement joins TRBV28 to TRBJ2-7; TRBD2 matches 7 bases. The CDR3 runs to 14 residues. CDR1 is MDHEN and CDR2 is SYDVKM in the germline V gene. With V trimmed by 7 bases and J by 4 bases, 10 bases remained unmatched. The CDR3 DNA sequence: TGTGCCAGCATCAGCGGGGACTTGAGGTACGAGCAGTACTTC. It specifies CASISGDLRYEQYF.

The DNA of the CDR3 is TGTGCCAGCAGCCAAGATGTCGTGTCTTGGGGACAGGGGTTCTATGGCTACACCTTC. Residues: CASSQDVVSWGQGFYGYTF. This chain connects TRBV3-1 (or the pseudogene TRBV3-2) to TRBJ1-2; TRBD1 matches at 10 bases. V lost 0 bases, J lost 4 bases, and 14 bases stayed unmatched. Germline CDR1 reads LGHDT; CDR2 reads YNNKEL (reference sequence). The CDR3 totals 19 residues.

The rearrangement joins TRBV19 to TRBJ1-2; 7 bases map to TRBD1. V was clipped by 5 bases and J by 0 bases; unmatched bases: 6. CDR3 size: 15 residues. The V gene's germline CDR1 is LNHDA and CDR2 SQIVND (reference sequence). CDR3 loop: CASSQQGRSNYGYTF. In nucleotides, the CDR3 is TGTGCCAGTAGTCAACAGGGGCGCTCTAACTATGGCTACACCTTC. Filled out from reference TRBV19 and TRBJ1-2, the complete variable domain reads DGGITQSPKYLFRKEGQNVTLSCEQNLNHDAMYWYRQDPGQGLRLIYYSQIVNDFQKGDIAEGYSVSREKKESFPLTVTSAQKNPTAFYLCASSQQGRSNYGYTFGSGTRLTVV.

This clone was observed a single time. In DNA form, the CDR3 reads TGTGCCAGCAGCCAAGAGTGGGGCCCCAATGAGCAGTTCTTC. Translation: CASSQEWGPNEQFF. This sequence joins TRBV3-1 (or the pseudogene TRBV3-2) and TRBJ2-1, with D tentatively TRBD1 (5 bases). Germline V gene sequence: CDR1 LGHDT, CDR2 YNNKEL (reference sequence). Trimming pared 0 bases from V and 6 bases from J, leaving 9 bases between. The CDR3 sequence is 14 residues long.

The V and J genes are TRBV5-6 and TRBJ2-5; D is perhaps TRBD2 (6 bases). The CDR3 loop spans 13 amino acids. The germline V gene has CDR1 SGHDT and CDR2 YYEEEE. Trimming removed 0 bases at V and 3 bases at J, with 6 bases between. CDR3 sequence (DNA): TGTGCCAGCAGCTTGGGCGGGGAAGAGACCCAGTACTTC. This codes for CASSLGGEETQYF. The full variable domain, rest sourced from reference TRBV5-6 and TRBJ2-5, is DAGVTQSPTHLIKTRGQQVTLRCSPKSGHDTVSWYQQALGQGPQFIFQYYEEEERQRGNFPDRFSGHQFPNYSSELNVNALLLGDSALYLCASSLGGEETQYFGPGTRLLVL.

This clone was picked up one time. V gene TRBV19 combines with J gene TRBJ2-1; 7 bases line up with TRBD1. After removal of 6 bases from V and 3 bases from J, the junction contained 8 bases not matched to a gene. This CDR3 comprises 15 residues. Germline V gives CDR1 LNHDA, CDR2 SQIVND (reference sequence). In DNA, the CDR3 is TGTGCCAGTAGCCCTGACAGGGTCCTCTACAATGAGCAGTTCTTC. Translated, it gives CASSPDRVLYNEQFF. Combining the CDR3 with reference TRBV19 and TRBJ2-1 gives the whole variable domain DGGITQSPKYLFRKEGQNVTLSCEQNLNHDAMYWYRQDPGQGLRLIYYSQIVNDFQKGDIAEGYSVSREKKESFPLTVTSAQKNPTAFYLCASSPDRVLYNEQFFGPGTRLTVL.

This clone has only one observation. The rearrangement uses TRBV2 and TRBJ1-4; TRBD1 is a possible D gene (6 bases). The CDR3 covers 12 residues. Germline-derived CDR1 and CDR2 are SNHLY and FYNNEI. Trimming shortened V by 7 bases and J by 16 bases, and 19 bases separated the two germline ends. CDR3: CASTRQENVGFF. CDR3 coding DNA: TGTGCCAGCACGCGACAGGAAAACGTCGGGTTTTTT.

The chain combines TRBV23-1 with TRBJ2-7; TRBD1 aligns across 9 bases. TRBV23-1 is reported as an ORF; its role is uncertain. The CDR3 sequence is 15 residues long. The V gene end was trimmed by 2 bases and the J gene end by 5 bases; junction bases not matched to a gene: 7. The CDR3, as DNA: TGCGCCAGCAGTCAACTCCCGGGACAGGGCAACGAGCAGTACTTC. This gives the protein CASSQLPGQGNEQYF.

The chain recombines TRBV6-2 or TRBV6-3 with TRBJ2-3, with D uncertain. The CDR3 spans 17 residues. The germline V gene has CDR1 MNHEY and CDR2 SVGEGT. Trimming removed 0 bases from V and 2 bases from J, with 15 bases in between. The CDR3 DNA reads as TGTGCCAGCAGTTACTCCCCAGTGTCATCTCCCACAGATACGCAGTATTTT. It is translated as CASSYSPVSSPTDTQYF.